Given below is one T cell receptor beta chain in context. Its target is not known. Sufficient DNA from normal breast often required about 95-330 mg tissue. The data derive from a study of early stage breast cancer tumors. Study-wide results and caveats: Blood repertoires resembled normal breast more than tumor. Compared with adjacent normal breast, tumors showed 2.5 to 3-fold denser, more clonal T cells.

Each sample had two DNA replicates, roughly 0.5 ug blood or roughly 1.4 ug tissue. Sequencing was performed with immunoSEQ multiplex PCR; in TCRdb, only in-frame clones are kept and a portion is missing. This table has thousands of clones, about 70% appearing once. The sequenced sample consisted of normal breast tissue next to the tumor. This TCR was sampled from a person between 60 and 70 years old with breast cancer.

The CDR3 sequence is CASRILAGGYEQYF. The CDR3 DNA reads TGTGCCAGCAGGATACTAGCTGGAGGGTACGAGCAGTACTTC. This chain connects TRBV6-5 to TRBJ2-7; TRBD2 might be the D (6 bases). This CDR3 spans 14 amino acids. V shed 6 bases and J shed 4 bases, with 16 bases lying between them. Germline assignment: CDR1 MNHEY and CDR2 SVGAGI.